A selection of T cell receptor beta chains follows, all from one sample in a study of PD-L1 blockade in urothelial cancer. Only in-frame clones appear in the TCRdb table, and some are missing; sequencing was by immunoSEQ multiplex PCR. The data show about 71,000 clones, about 88% seen once. This specimen consisted of PBMCs, obtained around atezolizumab (anti-PD-L1) treatment. Source of these receptors: a man aged 55-75 years with urothelial cancer. CDR3s include the opening cysteine and the closing phenylalanine or tryptophan. A D gene is named only where the DNA matches it firmly. Expanded clones get a size class; other rows say once, few or many, or leave the size out.

j_gene | d_gene | v_gene | abundance | CDR3aa | CDR3nt
TRBJ2-3 | . | TRBV5-1 | . | CASSSTPTDTQYF | TGCGCCAGCAGCTCAACTCCCACAGATACGCAGTATTTT
TRBJ2-3 | TRBD1 | TRBV5-1 | . | CASSLTGGRRDTQYF | TGCGCCAGCAGCTTAACAGGGGGCAGGAGAGATACGCAGTATTTT
TRBJ1-2 | . | TRBV12-5 | . | CASGWGGYGYTF | TGTGCTAGTGGTTGGGGGGGTTATGGCTACACCTTC
TRBJ2-5 | . | TRBV2 | . | CASSVGVPETQYF | TGTGCCAGCAGTGTAGGGGTCCCAGAGACCCAGTACTTC
TRBJ2-1 | TRBD2 | TRBV18 | . | CASSPGLAGYNEQFF | TGTGCCAGCTCACCAGGGCTAGCGGGCTACAATGAGCAGTTCTTC
TRBJ1-2 | TRBD1 | TRBV2 | . | CASRKGTGGTYGYTF | TGTGCCAGCAGGAAAGGGACAGGTGGGACCTATGGCTACACCTTC
TRBJ2-1 | TRBD2 | TRBV2 | few | CASRTTSGSPNEQFF | TGTGCCAGCAGGACGACTAGCGGGAGTCCCAATGAGCAGTTCTTC
TRBJ2-1 | TRBD1 | TRBV5-1 | . | CASSPDTGVGYNEQFF | TGCGCCAGCAGCCCTGATACAGGGGTGGGGTACAATGAGCAGTTCTTC
TRBJ2-7 | TRBD1 | TRBV27 | . | CASSFGQGPYYEQYF | TGTGCCAGCAGTTTCGGACAGGGCCCGTACTACGAGCAGTACTTC
TRBJ2-3 | TRBD2 | TRBV15 | . | CATSRGASGRGDTQYF | TGTGCCACCAGCAGAGGCGCTAGCGGGAGGGGGGATACGCAGTATTTT
TRBJ1-4 | . | TRBV21-1 | . | CASNTDRGHEKLFF | TGTGCCAGCAACACAGACAGGGGGCATGAAAAACTGTTTTTT
TRBJ1-5 | . | TRBV21-1 | . | CATRSGKDRINQPQHF | TGTGCGACCAGATCGGGGAAGGACAGAATCAATCAGCCCCAGCATTTT
TRBJ1-2 | TRBD1 | TRBV6-1 | . | CASSEAIQGIYGYTF | TGTGCCAGCAGTGAAGCGATACAGGGGATCTATGGCTACACCTTC
TRBJ1-2 | . | TRBV29-1 | . | CSVERDSGGYTF | TGCAGCGTTGAACGGGACTCAGGGGGCTACACCTTC
TRBJ1-3 | . | TRBV27 | . | CASSPSWLLSGNTIYF | TGTGCCAGCAGTCCTTCATGGCTCCTCTCTGGAAACACCATATATTTT
TRBJ2-3 | TRBD2 | TRBV7-2 | . | CASSPGGDTQYF | TGTGCCAGCAGCCCCGGGGGGGATACGCAGTATTTT
TRBJ2-3 | TRBD2 | TRBV11-2 | . | CASSLGGSSGGDTQYF | TGTGCCAGCAGCTTAGGGGGTTCCTCGGGGGGAGATACGCAGTATTTT
TRBJ2-2 | TRBD2 | TRBV5-4 | . | CASSLAGAAGELFF | TGTGCCAGCAGTCTAGCGGGAGCGGCCGGGGAGCTGTTTTTT
TRBJ1-1 | . | TRBV28 | . | CASAWRGSAEAFF | TGTGCCAGCGCCTGGAGAGGTTCCGCTGAAGCTTTCTTT
TRBJ2-7 | . | TRBV6-6 | . | CASSYSAGSSYEQYF | TGTGCCAGCAGTTACTCGGCGGGGAGCTCCTACGAGCAGTACTTC
TRBJ2-7 | TRBD1 | TRBV28 | . | CASRLEGQGNEQYF | TGTGCCAGCAGATTAGAGGGACAGGGGAACGAGCAGTACTTC
TRBJ2-5 | TRBD2 | TRBV7-3 | . | CASSPGTSGVGTQYF | TGTGCCAGCAGTCCCGGGACTAGCGGGGTGGGGACCCAGTACTTC
TRBJ1-1 | . | TRBV29-1 | few | CSVLRGNTEAFF | TGCAGCGTTCTTAGAGGGAACACTGAAGCTTTCTTT
TRBJ1-2 | TRBD1 | TRBV4-2 | . | CASSQVGQGYGYTF | TGTGCCAGCAGCCAGGTGGGACAGGGTTATGGCTACACCTTC
TRBJ2-3 | TRBD2 | TRBV30 | . | CAWSVYGGGTDTQYF | TGTGCCTGGAGTGTATATGGCGGGGGGACAGATACGCAGTATTTT
TRBJ2-1 | TRBD1 | TRBV6-6 | . | CASTIKGTGQTNEQFF | TGTGCCAGCACCATCAAGGGGACAGGACAAACCAATGAGCAGTTCTTC
TRBJ2-7 | TRBD1 | TRBV30 | . | CAWSQTGGRDEQYF | TGTGCCTGGAGTCAAACAGGGGGCCGGGACGAGCAGTACTTC
TRBJ1-4 | . | TRBV20-1 | few | CSAARSEKLFF | TGCAGTGCAGCAAGGAGTGAAAAACTGTTTTTT
TRBJ1-2 | . | TRBV6-1 | . | CASSEEGRSGYTF | TGTGCCAGCAGTGAAGAGGGGAGGAGTGGCTACACCTTC
TRBJ1-3 | . | TRBV29-1 | . | CSVERQTGNTIYF | TGCAGCGTTGAAAGACAGACTGGAAACACCATATATTTT
TRBJ2-1 | TRBD1 | TRBV7-2 | . | CASSPWTGYSYNEQFF | TGTGCCAGCAGCCCGTGGACAGGGTACTCCTACAATGAGCAGTTCTTC
TRBJ2-3 | TRBD2 | TRBV4-2 | . | CASSQEIRAGARGTQYF | TGTGCCAGCAGCCAAGAAATCCGAGCGGGGGCTCGCGGTACGCAGTATTTT
TRBJ2-7 | . | TRBV6-1 | . | CASSEQGTYEQYF | TGTGCCAGCAGTGAACAGGGGACCTACGAGCAGTACTTC
TRBJ2-3 | . | TRBV6-1 | . | CASSDPPNPTTGWFTDTQYF | TGTGCCAGCAGTGACCCACCAAACCCCACGACGGGGTGGTTCACAGATACGCAGTATTTT
TRBJ1-2 | . | TRBV7-9 | once | CASSPSGRGYTF | TGTGCCAGCAGCCCAAGCGGGCGGGGCTACACCTTC
TRBJ2-3 | . | TRBV7-2 | . | CASSLVGTDTQYF | TGTGCCAGCAGCTTAGTAGGCACAGATACGCAGTATTTT
TRBJ2-7 | . | TRBV19 | . | CASSKPGQGVYEQYF | TGTGCCAGTAGCAAACCGGGACAAGGGGTCTACGAGCAGTACTTC
TRBJ2-5 | . | TRBV13 | . | CASSLSGTVQETQYF | TGTGCCAGCAGCTTGAGCGGAACAGTCCAAGAGACCCAGTACTTC
TRBJ2-1 | . | TRBV7-2 | . | CASSPRRVYNEQFF | TGTGCCAGCTCCCCCCGGCGGGTTTACAATGAGCAGTTCTTC
TRBJ2-3 | TRBD2 | TRBV2 | . | CASSEFSGRAADTQYF | TGTGCCAGCAGTGAATTTAGCGGGAGGGCCGCAGATACGCAGTATTTT
TRBJ1-3 | . | TRBV19 | . | CAGGSSGNTIYF | TGTGCCGGAGGGAGCTCTGGAAACACCATATATTTT
TRBJ1-2 | . | TRBV19 | . | CASTEGGRGYTF | TGTGCCAGTACCGAGGGGGGGCGAGGCTACACCTTC
TRBJ2-7 | . | TRBV18 | . | CASSPAPGYEQYF | TGTGCCAGCTCACCGGCGCCAGGGTACGAGCAGTACTTC
TRBJ1-4 | . | TRBV19 | . | CASSMNRVNEKLFF | TGTGCCAGTAGTATGAACAGGGTGAATGAAAAACTGTTTTTT
TRBJ2-7 | TRBD2 | TRBV10-2 | . | CASSEDGLALTYEQYF | TGCGCCAGCAGTGAGGACGGACTAGCGCTAACCTACGAGCAGTACTTC
TRBJ1-4 | . | TRBV7-8 | . | CASSLDWGSATNEKLFF | TGTGCCAGCAGCTTAGATTGGGGCTCTGCAACTAATGAAAAACTGTTTTTT
TRBJ1-3 | TRBD1 | TRBV27 | . | CASSSLGQGQNTIYF | TGTGCCAGCAGTTCTCTGGGACAGGGCCAAAACACCATATATTTT
TRBJ2-5 | TRBD1 | TRBV25-1 | once | CASSEGQGSRETQYF | TGTGCCAGCAGTGAGGGACAGGGTAGTAGAGAGACCCAGTACTTC
TRBJ1-4 | . | TRBV6-5 | . | CASRSWTANEKLFF | TGTGCCAGCAGGTCTTGGACAGCTAATGAAAAACTGTTTTTT
TRBJ1-4 | . | TRBV27 | few | CASRTFSGGEEKLFF | TGTGCCAGCAGAACCTTCAGTGGGGGGGAGGAAAAACTGTTTTTT
TRBJ2-1 | . | TRBV27 | . | CASSLWEGDEQFF | TGTGCCAGCAGTTTATGGGAGGGGGATGAGCAGTTCTTC
TRBJ2-7 | TRBD1 | TRBV5-1 | . | CASTQGAASYEQYF | TGCGCCAGCACCCAGGGGGCTGCGTCCTACGAGCAGTACTTC
TRBJ2-7 | . | TRBV11-2 | once | CASSLVFLENYEQYF | TGTGCCAGCAGCTTAGTGTTTTTGGAGAACTACGAGCAGTACTTC
TRBJ1-1 | . | TRBV7-3 | . | CASSLMTACEAFF | TGTGCCAGCAGCTTAATGACAGCCTGTGAAGCTTTCTTT
TRBJ1-1 | . | TRBV19 | . | CASTNREGGTEAFF | TGTGCCAGCACCAACAGGGAAGGGGGCACTGAAGCTTTCTTT
TRBJ1-1 | . | TRBV28 | . | CASSLPAGRAFF | TGTGCCAGCAGTCTTCCCGCGGGGAGAGCTTTCTTT
TRBJ1-3 | TRBD1 | TRBV19 | . | CASSRQGQGNTIYF | TGTGCCAGTAGCCGACAGGGACAAGGAAACACCATATATTTT